The next 14 T cell receptor beta chains were all read from a single sample in a study of T-cell reconstitution after alpha-beta-depleted transplantation in children. Construction of the TCRbeta library involved unique molecular identifiers. TCRdb used MiXCR to reprocess the PCR reads, holding one entry per CDR3 protein. This table holds some 600,000 distinct CDR3 sequences, 16% found once. The specimen comprised PBMCs from the stem cell graft donor, sampled from the stem cell graft. The origin of the receptors is a human donor who donated a stem cell graft to a child with acute myeloid leukemia.

This chain links TRBV7-9 with TRBJ1-1, with D possibly matching TRBD1 (6 bases). Trimming removed 6 bases from V and 7 bases from J, with 18 bases in between. The CDR3 consists of 14 residues. Germline V CDR1 and CDR2: SEHNR, FQNEAQ (reference sequence). The CDR3 loop reads CASSSWGGRIEAFF. In DNA form, the CDR3 reads TGTGCCAGCAGTTCCTGGGGGGGGCGAATTGAAGCTTTCTTT.

In this sample, this clonotype turned up many times. The V call is TRBV20-1, the J call TRBJ1-5; weak D call: TRBD1 (5 bases). Trimming left V 5 bases short and J 6 bases short, with 17 bases between. CDR3 length equals 14 residues. From germline, CDR1 is DFQATT and CDR2 SNEGSKA (reference sequence). CDR3 bases: TGCAGTGCTGGATGGCGGGGGGGAAGTCAGCCCCAGCATTTT. Its protein product is CSAGWRGGSQPQHF.

As regards this clonotype: Given a much more abundant clone one base away, this may be a read error. This CDR3 is CASSTQTGLAYNEQIF. The CDR3 bases are TGTGCCAGCAGCACTCAGACAGGGTTGGCCTACAATGAGCAGATCTTC. The V call is TRBV7-2, the J call TRBJ2-1, with 7 positions matching TRBD1. CDR1 is SGHTA and CDR2 is FQGNSA in the germline V gene. This CDR3 is built from 16 residues.

This clonotype was observed a handful of times. The V and J genes are TRBV24-1 and TRBJ2-1; D call uncertain. The CDR3 spans 15 residues. CDR1 and CDR2 from the germline V gene are KGHDR and SFDVKD. The ends were cut back, 4 bases at V and 3 bases at J, with 12 bases in the middle. The CDR3 protein is CATSDIGPSYNEQFF. CDR3 in DNA: TGTGCCACCAGTGACATCGGGCCAAGCTACAATGAGCAGTTCTTC.

Only a few counts were recorded for this clonotype. This sequence joins TRBV7-3 and TRBJ2-4; D ambiguous. V lost 0 bases, J lost 5 bases, and 5 bases lay in between. There are 13 residues in the CDR3. Germline-derived CDR1 and CDR2 are SGHTA and FQGTGA. The CDR3 bases are TGTGCCAGCAGCTTAACGGTCCAAAACATTCAGTACTTC. It translates to CASSLTVQNIQYF.

This clonotype was observed many times. The chain joins TRBV24-1 to TRBJ1-2; the D is unclear. V gave up 3 bases and J gave up 4 bases, with 11 bases separating them. Germline CDR1 is KGHDR and CDR2 is SFDVKD. The CDR3 has 14 residues. The CDR3 is CATSDTDGSYGYTF. The CDR3 region has the DNA TGTGCCACCAGTGATACGGACGGCAGCTATGGCTACACCTTC.

The chain is built from TRBV5-6 and TRBJ2-3, with D unclear. Germline V gene lookup returns CDR1 SGHDT and CDR2 YYEEEE. V dropped 4 bases and J dropped 0 bases, with 12 bases sitting between them. This CDR3 has 15 residues. CDR3: CASSEARRSTDTQYF. The CDR3 DNA reads TGTGCCAGCAGCGAGGCGAGGCGAAGCACAGATACGCAGTATTTT.

This clonotype was seen only once. A much larger clonotype is one base distant, so this may be a read error. V gene TRBV7-2 combines with J gene TRBJ2-7; D perhaps matches TRBD1 (5 bases). Trimming removed 5 bases from V and 7 bases from J, with 15 bases in between. The germline CDR1 and CDR2 sequences are SGHTA and FQGNSA. The CDR3 totals 13 residues. The CDR3 DNA is TGTGCCAGCAGCCAAGGGGCTCTGGGAGAGCAGTACGTC. This sequence encodes CASSQGALGEQYV.

The table lists this clonotype with many counts. The CDR3 bases are TGCAGTGCTTTCAAAGACAGGGTCGGCTACACCTTC. It translates to CSAFKDRVGYTF. The V gene is TRBV20-1, the J gene TRBJ1-2, with 7 bases matching TRBD1. The germline V gene encodes CDR1 DFQATT and CDR2 SNEGSKA (reference sequence). Trimming removed 5 bases from V and 8 bases from J; junction bases left unmatched: 8. There are 12 residues in the CDR3.

V gene TRBV12-3 or TRBV12-4 combines with J gene TRBJ2-2; D could derive from TRBD1 or TRBD2 (5 bases each). Trimming left V 5 bases short and J 1 base short, with 11 bases between. The CDR3 is 15 amino acids. The CDR3 DNA sequence: TGTGCCAGCAGTCCGGGACGGTGGAACACCGGGGAGCTGTTTTTT. Translating gives CASSPGRWNTGELFF.

The chain uses TRBV18 and TRBJ2-7; 7 nucleotides align to TRBD1. The CDR3 covers 14 residues. The germline CDR1 and CDR2 sequences are KGHSH and LQKENI. With V trimmed by 3 bases and J by 3 bases, 5 bases remained unmatched. This chain's CDR3 is CASSPEDRRYEQYV. In DNA, the CDR3 is TGTGCCAGCTCACCGGAGGACAGGCGCTACGAGCAGTACGTC.

In this sample, this clonotype turned up many times. CDR3 in DNA: TGCAGCGTTGAAGGATTTTGGGACAGGGTGACAGATACGCAGTATTTT. It is translated as CSVEGFWDRVTDTQYF. The V call is TRBV29-1, the J call TRBJ2-3, with 9 bases lining up with TRBD1. The CDR3 is 16 residues long. Germline CDR1 SQVTM, CDR2 ANQGSEA. The junction had 8 bases not matched to a gene; V was cut back by 1 base and J by 3 bases.

With regard to this clonotype: A read error is possible here, since a much larger clone lies one base away. The chain couples TRBV6-1 to TRBJ1-5, with 7 bases lining up with TRBD1. Germline V lookup: CDR1 MNHNS, CDR2 SASEGT. Trimming took 6 bases from V and 0 from J; bases not matched to a gene: 5. The CDR3 spans 15 residues. Here the CDR3 DNA reads TGTGCCAGCAGCCCCGACAGGGATAGCAATCAGCCCCAGCATTTT. It codes for CASSPDRDSNQPQHF.

This clonotype was recorded many times. The chain couples TRBV15 to TRBJ1-6, with D unresolved. Germline V gives CDR1 LNHNV, CDR2 YYDKDF (reference sequence). This CDR3 comprises 12 residues. Trimming removed 5 bases at V and 13 bases at J, with 12 bases between. CDR3 region: CATSLSGPPLHF. The CDR3 nucleotides are TGTGCCACCAGCCTCTCCGGACCGCCCCTCCACTTT.